This paragraph reports one T cell receptor (beta chain). The target antigen is unknown. TCRdb independently ran MiXCR on the reads; one entry per CDR3 protein. The table records about 270,000 distinct CDR3 sequences, approximately 22% of them present only once. This entry comes from a study of T cell repertoires in cytomegalovirus infection. Study-level information: Recently identified HLA-C-restricted CMV epitopes and well-studied HLA-B-restricted CMV epitopes were used by the study. CMV infection plus the matching HLA type was flagged by public TCR beta signatures.

General study results and limits: Carriers of CMV plus the relevant HLA were identified by cumulative public TCR beta family frequency. HLA-C-restricted CMV-specific TCR beta clonotypes were dominant in the ex vivo response.

The CDR3 runs 14 residues. Germline values: CDR1 LNHDA, CDR2 SQIVND (reference sequence). V was clipped by 6 bases and J by 7 bases, with 13 bases between them. This rearrangement joins TRBV19 to TRBJ1-6; a possible D gene is TRBD1 (6 bases). The sequencing used cultured PBMCs, collected from culture after CMV antigen stimulation. The source of this sequence is a human donor in good health (CMV status not recorded). Some clones in this sample may be carry-over from other donors' samples. DNA of the CDR3: TGTGCCAGTAGATTCCGGGACATGAATTCACCCCTCCACTTT. Protein: CASRFRDMNSPLHF. Filled out from reference TRBV19 and TRBJ1-6, the complete variable domain reads DGGITQSPKYLFRKEGQNVTLSCEQNLNHDAMYWYRQDPGQGLRLIYYSQIVNDFQKGDIAEGYSVSREKKESFPLTVTSAQKNPTAFYLCASRFRDMNSPLHFGNGTRLTVT.